These 23 T cell receptor beta chains were all obtained from the same sample, sequenced in a study of OX40 agonist ivuxolimab in advanced cancers. The protocol was immunoSEQ multiplex PCR, while the TCRdb copy is restricted to in-frame clones and leaves out a portion. The repertoire has roughly 48,000 clones, roughly 85% of them found once; the top ten carry 7.5% to 10%. Here the sequenced sample was CD4+ or CD8+ T cells sorted from blood, taken in a trial of the OX40 agonist ivuxolimab. The source of these receptors is an adult with an advanced solid tumor such as melanoma, head and neck, liver or kidney cancer.

The V call is TRBV4-1, the J call TRBJ2-5; tentatively, D is TRBD1 (6 bases). The germline V gene encodes CDR1 MGHRA and CDR2 YSYEKL. The CDR3 contains 16 residues. The ends were cut back, 5 bases at V and 0 bases at J, with 16 bases in the middle. In DNA, the CDR3 is TGCGCCAGCAGCTTACAGGGTCAGGGGTACCAAGAGACCCAGTACTTC. It yields the protein CASSLQGQGYQETQYF.

The rearrangement joins TRBV27 to TRBJ1-1, with D possibly being TRBD1 (5 bases). The CDR3 runs to 17 residues. In germline, CDR1 is MNHEY, CDR2 SMNVEV (reference sequence). V dropped 3 bases and J dropped 5 bases, with 22 bases sitting between them. CDR3 nucleotide sequence: TGTGCCAGCAGTTTTAACCCCCCGAGAGGGGAGGCGACTGAAGCTTTCTTT. Translated: CASSFNPPRGEATEAFF.

V gene TRBV27 combines with J gene TRBJ2-3, with D perhaps TRBD1 (6 bases). The ends were cut back, 5 bases at V and 4 bases at J, with 10 bases in the middle. This CDR3 comprises 13 residues. Germline CDR1 MNHEY, CDR2 SMNVEV (reference sequence). CDR3 loop: CASSLTGSDTQYF. As DNA, the CDR3 is TGTGCCAGCAGTCTGACAGGATCAGATACGCAGTATTTT.

This clone was seen a single time. V is TRBV19 and J is TRBJ2-5, with D possibly TRBD2 on 7 matching bases. Trimming shortened V by 3 bases and J by 4 bases, and 15 bases separated the two germline ends. This CDR3 is 15 amino acids long. CDR1 LNHDA and CDR2 SQIVND come from the germline V gene (reference sequence). The CDR3 coding sequence is TGTGCCAGTAGTATCGGGGGGCTAGCCGGAGAGACCCAGTACTTC. Residues: CASSIGGLAGETQYF.

The chain links TRBV19 to TRBJ2-1, with 9 bases identical to TRBD2. Trimming removed 1 base from V and 3 bases from J; junction bases left unmatched: 4. The CDR3 has 16 amino acids. CDR1 is LNHDA, CDR2 SQIVND, per germline (reference sequence). CDR3 bases: TGTGCCAGTAGTATAGGGGCTAGCGGGGTCTACAATGAGCAGTTCTTC. This translates into CASSIGASGVYNEQFF.

This clone has just one count. The chain employs TRBV4-1 and TRBJ1-2; D might be TRBD1 (5 bases). Germline V CDR1 and CDR2: MGHRA, YSYEKL. V was pared by 0 bases and J by 11 bases, with 13 bases between. The CDR3 is 13 amino acids. In DNA, the CDR3 is TGCGCCAGCAGCCAAGATGGGGGAGACCGGTACACCTTC. It yields the protein CASSQDGGDRYTF.

This clone is medium-sized. The rearrangement joins TRBV28 to TRBJ1-1, with D possibly TRBD1 on 6 matching bases. Deletions cut 2 bases from V and 9 bases from J, with 22 bases between. There are 16 residues in the CDR3. Germline V gene lookup returns CDR1 MDHEN and CDR2 SYDVKM. The CDR3 loop reads CASSLVSPGGIKQAFF. The CDR3 DNA follows: TGTGCCAGCAGTTTAGTCTCCCCCGGGGGCATTAAACAAGCTTTCTTT.

This chain joins TRBV27 and TRBJ2-7, with 9 nucleotides matching TRBD1. Germline-derived CDR1 and CDR2 are MNHEY and SMNVEV (reference sequence). This CDR3 contains 13 residues. The ends lost 5 bases at V and 9 bases at J; junction bases unmatched: 8. CDR3 bases: TGTGCCAGCAGTGGCCAAGACAGGGGGGGGCAGTACTTC. Translating it yields CASSGQDRGGQYF.

V and J are TRBV11-2 and TRBJ2-6; D gene ambiguous. CDR1 and CDR2 from the germline V gene are SGHAT and FQNNGV. The CDR3 length is 13 residues. Deletions cut 4 bases from V and 4 bases from J, with 5 bases between. CDR3 nucleotide sequence: TGTGCCAGCAGCTCCGGGGGGGCCAACGTCCTGACTTTC. Translation: CASSSGGANVLTF.

In DNA form, the CDR3 reads TGTGCCAGCAGTGTACTAGCGGGAGATACCGGGGAGCTGTTTTTT. This codes for CASSVLAGDTGELFF. V usage is TRBV2 and J usage is TRBJ2-2, with TRBD2 matching over 11 bases. CDR3 length: 15 amino acids. The germline V gene encodes CDR1 SNHLY and CDR2 FYNNEI. Unmatched junction bases numbered 3, after V lost 4 bases and J lost 5 bases.

A single count supports this clone. This chain links TRBV5-4 with TRBJ2-1; TRBD2 matches 12 bases. This CDR3 spans 16 amino acids. Germline V gene lookup returns CDR1 SGHNT and CDR2 YYREEE (reference sequence). Trimming removed 4 bases from V and 6 bases from J; junction bases left unmatched: 8. The CDR3 sequence is CASSARTSGTPNEQFF. The CDR3, as DNA: TGTGCCAGCAGCGCCCGGACTAGCGGGACCCCCAATGAGCAGTTCTTC.

The chain is built from TRBV30 and TRBJ2-7; 7 nucleotides align to TRBD1. Trimming at V came to 2 bases and at J to 5 bases, leaving 12 bases not matched to a gene. In germline, CDR1 is GTSNPN, CDR2 SVGIG (reference sequence). This CDR3 region has 15 residues. The CDR3 sequence is CAWSMTGNFLDEQYF. CDR3 nucleotides: TGTGCCTGGAGTATGACAGGGAATTTTTTGGACGAGCAGTACTTC.

The rearrangement links TRBV19 to TRBJ2-1; 8 nucleotides align to TRBD2. Per the germline V gene, CDR1 is LNHDA and CDR2 is SQIVND (reference sequence). J lost 5 bases, V lost 6 bases, and 6 bases had no gene match. This CDR3 comprises 14 residues. CDR3 loop: CASRESSGHNEQFF. CDR3 DNA: TGTGCCAGTAGGGAATCTAGCGGGCACAATGAGCAGTTCTTC.

The chain combines TRBV28 with TRBJ1-1; no clear D gene. Germline V CDR1 and CDR2: MDHEN, SYDVKM. V lost 5 bases and J lost 3, with 16 bases in between. The CDR3 totals 15 residues. This chain's CDR3 is CASSVATGADTEAFF. The CDR3 DNA follows: TGTGCCAGCAGTGTAGCGACGGGAGCGGACACTGAAGCTTTCTTT.

The table lists this clone with a count of one. Other nucleotide sequences from this sample produce the same CDR3. The chain has TRBV6-5 and TRBJ2-3; D unresolved. Per the germline V gene, CDR1 is MNHEY and CDR2 is SVGAGI. CDR3 length equals 12 residues. Trimming removed 4 bases at V and 0 bases at J, with 2 bases between. CDR3 amino acids: CASSSSTDTQYF. In DNA form, the CDR3 reads TGTGCCAGCAGTTCTAGCACAGATACGCAGTATTTT.

This clone was observed a single time. The chain couples TRBV11-2 to TRBJ2-2, with unresolved D. V was cut by 4 bases and J by 5 bases, with 11 bases left in between. Germline CDR1 is SGHAT and CDR2 is FQNNGV. This CDR3 contains 14 residues. CDR3 amino acids: CASSSLRRTGELFF. DNA of the CDR3: TGTGCCAGCAGCTCCTTACGGCGGACCGGGGAGCTGTTTTTT.

The chain recombines TRBV27 with TRBJ2-5; no firm D call. The CDR3 runs 13 residues. Germline CDR1 MNHEY, CDR2 SMNVEV (reference sequence). Trimming took 6 bases from V and 0 from J, leaving 8 bases between them. The CDR3 sequence: CASRQHNQETQYF. The CDR3 DNA reads as TGTGCCAGCAGGCAACACAACCAAGAGACCCAGTACTTC.

The chain links TRBV28 to TRBJ1-1; D is ambiguous. The length of the CDR3 is 14 residues. Trimming removed 2 bases from V and 0 bases from J, with 7 bases in between. The germline CDR1 and CDR2 sequences are MDHEN and SYDVKM. CDR3 in amino acids: CASSLVGLNTEAFF. Here the CDR3 DNA reads TGTGCCAGCAGTTTAGTGGGCCTGAACACTGAAGCTTTCTTT.

V and J are TRBV6-1 and TRBJ1-1; possibly TRBD1 for D (5 bases). Germline V gene lookup returns CDR1 MNHNS and CDR2 SASEGT. Trimming left V 2 bases short and J 7 bases short, with 11 bases between. This CDR3 is 13 amino acids long. CDR3 sequence: CASSEQGLYEAFF. CDR3 sequence (DNA): TGTGCCAGCAGTGAACAGGGCCTCTATGAAGCTTTCTTT.

V gene TRBV28 combines with J gene TRBJ2-3; 16 bases fit TRBD2. After removal of 8 bases from V and 0 bases from J, the junction contained 8 bases not matched to a gene. CDR3 size: 18 residues. The germline V gene encodes CDR1 MDHEN and CDR2 SYDVKM. This CDR3 reads CASLGTSGGAISTDTQYF. In DNA, the CDR3 is TGTGCCAGCCTAGGGACTAGCGGGGGGGCCATTAGCACAGATACGCAGTATTTT.

The chain is built from TRBV10-3 and TRBJ2-7; D gene unclear. Germline V gives CDR1 ENHRY, CDR2 SYGVKD. The CDR3 is 11 residues long. Trimming removed 3 bases at V and 4 bases at J, with 4 bases between. CDR3 coding DNA: TGTGCCATCAGTGACGAGTACGAGCAGTACTTC. It yields the protein CAISDEYEQYF.

The chain uses TRBV20-1 and TRBJ2-5, with unresolved D. The germline V gene has CDR1 DFQATT and CDR2 SNEGSKA (reference sequence). V was shortened by 5 bases and J by 5 bases, with 9 bases between the two germline ends. This CDR3 is built from 11 residues. Here the CDR3 reads CSAVGLETQYF. In nucleotides, the CDR3 is TGCAGTGCTGTGGGTCTTGAGACCCAGTACTTC.

Worth noting for this clone: Additional DNA sequences in this sample encode the identical CDR3. This chain joins TRBV28 and TRBJ2-7, with D perhaps TRBD2 (6 bases). Germline V lookup: CDR1 MDHEN, CDR2 SYDVKM. This CDR3 is built from 14 residues. Trimming shortened V by 3 bases and J by 1 base, and 10 bases separated the two germline ends. CDR3 residues: CASSLGGVSYEQYF. CDR3 bases: TGTGCCAGCAGTTTGGGCGGGGTTTCCTACGAGCAGTACTTC.